The rows below give T cell receptor beta chains drawn from one sample of a study of cytotoxic CD8 clonotypes in ibrutinib-treated CLL. Clones were read by immunoSEQ multiplex PCR, and TCRdb kept only the in-frame ones, dropping some. The profile covers about 300,000 clones, with around 69% appearing a single time and about 5.8% taken by the ten largest. This specimen consisted of PBMCs, obtained at disease progression, from a patient treated with ibrutinib. These receptors were taken from a human donor with chronic lymphocytic leukemia. CDR3s include the opening cysteine and the closing phenylalanine or tryptophan. Each record gives: J gene, clone size, D gene, V gene, CDR3 DNA, CDR3 protein. The D gene is left open where the match is weak. The size field is filled for only some rows; it gives once, few, many or a size class.

J: TRBJ2-7
size: NA
D: NA
V: TRBV10-3
DNA: TGTGCCATCACCTTAGACGGAAGCAACGAGCAGTACTTC
CDR3: CAITLDGSNEQYF

J: TRBJ1-3
size: NA
D: NA
V: TRBV5-4
DNA: TGTGCCAGCAGTTGGGGAGGGAAAGAGAGTAACACCATATATTTT
CDR3: CASSWGGKESNTIYF

J: TRBJ2-3
size: NA
D: NA
V: TRBV7-9
DNA: TGTGCCAGCAGATCACACAGGAGCCTCACAGATACGCAGTATTTT
CDR3: CASRSHRSLTDTQYF

J: TRBJ1-2
size: NA
D: NA
V: TRBV6-6
DNA: TGTGCCAGCAGTTACCGTCCCAGAGAAACTAACTATGGCTACACCTTC
CDR3: CASSYRPRETNYGYTF

J: TRBJ1-3
size: NA
D: NA
V: TRBV29-1
DNA: TGCAGCGTTGAAGTGGGGTACTCTGGAAACACCATATATTTT
CDR3: CSVEVGYSGNTIYF

J: TRBJ1-5
size: NA
D: NA
V: TRBV6-1
DNA: TGTGCCAGCAGTTCGTCTCAAACAAAGCAATCAGCCCAGCATTTT
CDR3: CASSSSQTKQSAQHF

J: TRBJ2-2
size: NA
D: NA
V: TRBV5-1
DNA: TGCGCCAGCAGCTTAGGAGCTGCCCCCGGGGAGCTGTTTTTT
CDR3: CASSLGAAPGELFF

J: TRBJ1-2
size: NA
D: NA
V: TRBV5-1
DNA: TGCGCCAGCAGCGACCCCCCTCAGTCCTATGGCTACACCTTC
CDR3: CASSDPPQSYGYTF

J: TRBJ1-2
size: NA
D: TRBD1
V: TRBV5-6
DNA: TGTGCCAGCAGCCTACCCCTTACAGGGGCTTATGGCTACACCTTC
CDR3: CASSLPLTGAYGYTF

J: TRBJ2-5
size: NA
D: TRBD2
V: TRBV5-1
DNA: TGCGCCAGCAGCTTTGAACTAGCGGGGTCGGCAGAGACCCAGTACTTC
CDR3: CASSFELAGSAETQYF

J: TRBJ2-7
size: few
D: NA
V: TRBV7-2
DNA: TGTGCCAGCAGCTCCACTGGGCTAGCTAGCTCCTACGAGCAGTACTTC
CDR3: CASSSTGLASSYEQYF

J: TRBJ2-7
size: NA
D: NA
V: TRBV4-1
DNA: TGCGCCAGCAGCCAAGGGGGGGGCAGGTCCTCCTACGAGCAGTACTTC
CDR3: CASSQGGGRSSYEQYF

J: TRBJ2-2
size: NA
D: NA
V: TRBV6-5
DNA: TGTGCCAGCAGTTACGGGGCCGGGGAGCTGTTTTTT
CDR3: CASSYGAGELFF

J: TRBJ1-5
size: NA
D: NA
V: TRBV11-2
DNA: TGTGCCAGCAGCTTAGACAGGGAAAATCAGCCCCAGCATTTT
CDR3: CASSLDRENQPQHF

J: TRBJ2-7
size: NA
D: TRBD2
V: TRBV6-5
DNA: TGTGCCAGCAGTTACTCGATTGGACTAGCGGGGGCCGAGCAGTACTTC
CDR3: CASSYSIGLAGAEQYF

J: TRBJ2-1
size: once
D: TRBD2
V: TRBV2
DNA: TGTGCCAGCAGTGGCCGGACTAGCGGGAGATTGTACAATGAGCAGTTCTTC
CDR3: CASSGRTSGRLYNEQFF

J: TRBJ2-5
size: NA
D: NA
V: TRBV6-5
DNA: TGTGCCAGCAGTTACGGAGGTTCGGGATACCAAGAGACCCAGTACTTC
CDR3: CASSYGGSGYQETQYF